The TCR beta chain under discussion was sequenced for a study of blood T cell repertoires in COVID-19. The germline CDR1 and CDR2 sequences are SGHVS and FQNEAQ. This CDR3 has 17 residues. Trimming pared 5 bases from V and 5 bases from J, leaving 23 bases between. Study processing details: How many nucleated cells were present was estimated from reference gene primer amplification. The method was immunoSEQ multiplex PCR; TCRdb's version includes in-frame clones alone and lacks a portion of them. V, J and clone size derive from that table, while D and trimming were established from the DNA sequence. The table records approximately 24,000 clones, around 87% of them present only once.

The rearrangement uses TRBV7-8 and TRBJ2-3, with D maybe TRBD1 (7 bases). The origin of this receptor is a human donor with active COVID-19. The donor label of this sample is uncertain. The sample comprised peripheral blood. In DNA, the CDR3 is TGTGCCAGCAGCGGCCAGGGGGGTTGGTGGGGGATAGATACGCAGTATTTT. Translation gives CASSGQGGWWGIDTQYF.